These 28 T cell receptor beta chains were all obtained from the same sample, sequenced in a study of technical replicates of blood from a few donors. The assay was immunoSEQ multiplex PCR, and TCRdb's table has in-frame clones only and misses some. The table has around 80,000 clones, roughly 98% seen once. The sequencing input was T cells isolated from PBMCs. These receptors were taken from a human donor in good health.

V gene TRBV2 combines with J gene TRBJ1-1, with 10 nucleotides matching TRBD1. This CDR3 is 17 amino acids long. V lost 0 bases to trimming and J lost 1 base; unmatched junction nucleotides: 5. Per germline, CDR1 SNHLY and CDR2 FYNNEI. As DNA, the CDR3 is TGTGCCAGCAGTGAAGCGCCCCGGGACAGGGGGAACACTGAAGCTTTCTTT. Translating it yields CASSEAPRDRGNTEAFF.

The rearrangement joins TRBV5-5 to TRBJ1-1, with a possible D match to TRBD1 (6 bases). CDR1 and CDR2 from the germline V gene are SGHKS and YYEKEE (reference sequence). This CDR3 comprises 16 residues. Trimming shortened V by 4 bases and J by 1 base, and 17 bases separated the two germline ends. CDR3 bases: TGTGCCAGCAGCCCGATGGGGGGGGCACGGAACACTGAAGCTTTCTTT. Translation gives CASSPMGGARNTEAFF.

The chain uses TRBV18 and TRBJ1-4; 7 bases line up with TRBD1. This CDR3 region has 16 residues. The ends lost 3 bases at V and 3 bases at J; junction bases unmatched: 7. Germline values: CDR1 KGHSH, CDR2 LQKENI. CDR3 sequence reads: CASSPTSGTANEKLFF. CDR3 nucleotides: TGTGCCAGCTCACCGACCTCCGGGACAGCTAATGAAAAACTGTTTTTT.

V and J are TRBV7-2 and TRBJ1-4; TRBD1 is a possible D gene (5 bases). The CDR3 is 13 residues long. Germline CDR1 SGHTA, CDR2 FQGNSA. Trimming pared 4 bases from V and 8 bases from J, leaving 11 bases between. CDR3 sequence reads: CASSSQGGEKLFF. CDR3 DNA: TGTGCCAGCAGCTCCCAGGGTGGGGAAAAACTGTTTTTT.

The J gene is TRBJ1-1, the V gene TRBV9, with D uncertain. This CDR3 comprises 13 residues. Germline V CDR1 and CDR2: SGDLS, YYNGEE. Trimming left V 5 bases short and J 3 bases short, with 11 bases between. The CDR3 sequence: CASRPLRHTEAFF. The CDR3 DNA follows: TGTGCCAGCAGGCCCTTGAGGCACACTGAAGCTTTCTTT.

This clone was detected once. The chain combines TRBV5-4 with TRBJ2-3; 14 bases align to TRBD2. Germline V CDR1 and CDR2: SGHNT, YYREEE (reference sequence). J was trimmed by 0 bases and V by 4 bases; bases with no gene match: 10. The CDR3 covers 19 residues. This CDR3 is CASSPSRTSGGRSTDTQYF. CDR3 in DNA: TGTGCCAGCAGCCCGTCCCGGACTAGCGGGGGGAGGAGCACAGATACGCAGTATTTT. Supplemented by reference TRBV5-4 and TRBJ2-3, the full variable domain reads ETGVTQSPTHLIKTRGQQVTLRCSSQSGHNTVSWYQQALGQGPQFIFQYYREEENGRGNFPPRFSGLQFPNYSSELNVNALELDDSALYLCASSPSRTSGGRSTDTQYFGPGTRLTVL.

The chain uses TRBV28 and TRBJ2-2; TRBD1 might be the D (5 bases). Trimming removed 1 base at V and 3 bases at J, with 12 bases between. Germline loops: CDR1 MDHEN, CDR2 SYDVKM. CDR3 length equals 16 residues. Written as DNA, the CDR3 is TGTGCCAGCAGTTTATACGCAGGGATCGACACCGGGGAGCTGTTTTTT. Amino acids: CASSLYAGIDTGELFF.

The CDR3 region is CASSPTGGLYEQYF. The CDR3 coding sequence is TGCGCCAGCAGCCCTACAGGGGGACTCTACGAGCAGTACTTC. The chain recombines TRBV10-1 with TRBJ2-7, with TRBD1 identical over 8 bases. The CDR3 loop spans 14 amino acids. In germline, CDR1 is WNHNN, CDR2 SYGVQD (reference sequence). V gave up 6 bases and J gave up 3 bases; unmatched junction bases: 7.

V usage is TRBV5-5 and J usage is TRBJ2-7; possible D gene TRBD2, 5 bases. From germline, CDR1 is SGHKS and CDR2 YYEKEE (reference sequence). This CDR3 is 13 amino acids long. V lost 1 base, J lost 4 bases, and 9 bases lay in between. The CDR3 protein is CASSLIGGYEQYF. The DNA for the CDR3 is TGTGCCAGCAGCTTGATCGGCGGGTACGAGCAGTACTTC.

V and J are TRBV30 and TRBJ2-5; 14 bases fit TRBD2. The CDR3 length is 15 residues. J gave up 5 bases and V 3 bases, and 5 bases lay outside the gene matches. CDR1 is GTSNPN, CDR2 SVGIG, per germline (reference sequence). CDR3 in amino acids: CAWRTSGGVRETQYF. CDR3 nucleotides: TGTGCCTGGAGGACTAGCGGGGGGGTTCGCGAGACCCAGTACTTC.

As concerns this clone: Other nucleotide sequences from this sample produce the same CDR3. The chain combines TRBV5-1 with TRBJ2-7, with 14 bases identical to TRBD2. After removal of 4 bases from V and 3 bases from J, the junction contained 3 bases not matched to a gene. Germline lookup yields CDR1 SGHRS and CDR2 YFSETQ. This CDR3 contains 15 residues. The CDR3 DNA sequence: TGCGCCAGCAGCCTAGGGACTAGCGGGAGCTACGAGCAGTACTTC. Translation: CASSLGTSGSYEQYF.

The chain has TRBV19 and TRBJ2-3, with D tentatively TRBD1 (5 bases). This CDR3 is 13 amino acids long. From germline, CDR1 is LNHDA and CDR2 SQIVND (reference sequence). The V gene lost 7 bases and the J gene lost 2 bases, with 10 bases spanning the gap. The chain's CDR3 is CASTRRDTDTQYF. The CDR3, as DNA: TGTGCCAGTACTCGCAGGGACACAGATACGCAGTATTTT.

J is TRBJ2-7 and V is TRBV7-9, with a weak D call TRBD1 (7 bases). This CDR3 is 16 amino acids long. Germline V gene lookup returns CDR1 SEHNR and CDR2 FQNEAQ (reference sequence). Trimming took 5 bases from V and 1 from J, leaving 18 bases between them. The CDR3 sequence: CASSPYQGGDSYEQYF. CDR3 coding DNA: TGTGCCAGCAGCCCCTACCAGGGGGGCGATTCCTACGAGCAGTACTTC.

The chain employs TRBV27 and TRBJ2-7; 8 positions match TRBD2. Germline CDR1 MNHEY, CDR2 SMNVEV (reference sequence). The CDR3 covers 15 residues. J gave up 5 bases and V 2 bases, and 8 bases lay outside the gene matches. The CDR3 DNA reads as TGTGCCAGCAGTTTAACCACAGCGGGAGTCAACGAGCAGTACTTC. This codes for CASSLTTAGVNEQYF.

The genes are TRBV13 and TRBJ1-6; 7 nucleotides match TRBD1. This CDR3 is built from 16 residues. CDR1 and CDR2 (germline): PRHDT, FYEKMQ (reference sequence). V was clipped by 4 bases and J by 0 bases; unmatched bases: 3. CDR3 sequence: CASSSQGSSYNSPLHF. The CDR3, as DNA: TGTGCCAGCAGCTCACAGGGGAGCTCCTATAATTCACCCCTCCACTTT.

The chain uses TRBV14 and TRBJ2-5; weak D call: TRBD1 (6 bases). From germline, CDR1 is SGHDN and CDR2 FVKESK. The V end was cut by 0 bases, the J end by 6 bases, with 14 bases between. This CDR3 comprises 15 residues. The CDR3 reads CASSQDGFRGQTQYF. CDR3 DNA sequence: TGTGCCAGCAGCCAAGATGGTTTCAGGGGCCAGACCCAGTACTTC.

The chain couples TRBV7-2 to TRBJ1-2; D is unclear. V lost 0 bases and J lost 4, with 3 bases in between. The CDR3 covers 12 residues. Looked up from germline, CDR1 is SGHTA and CDR2 is FQGNSA. DNA of the CDR3: TGTGCCAGCAGCTTAGCCAGCTATGGCTACACCTTC. It is translated as CASSLASYGYTF.

The gene calls are TRBV7-8 and TRBJ2-7, with 15 bases lining up with TRBD2. Germline CDR1 SGHVS, CDR2 FQNEAQ. The CDR3 length is 14 residues. The V and J ends lost 3 bases and 6 bases, in that order; junction bases with no gene match: 0. Here the CDR3 reads CASSLGLAGGEQYF. The DNA of the CDR3 is TGTGCCAGCAGCTTGGGACTAGCGGGGGGCGAGCAGTACTTC.

CDR3 residues: CASSYRTGGEQPQHF. In DNA form, the CDR3 reads TGTGCCAGCAGTTACCGGACAGGGGGGGAGCAGCCCCAGCATTTT. The chain uses TRBV7-2 and TRBJ1-5, with 10 bases lining up with TRBD1. After removal of 6 bases from V and 7 bases from J, the junction contained 9 bases not matched to a gene. This CDR3 region has 15 residues. CDR1 is SGHTA, CDR2 FQGNSA, per germline.

The rearrangement uses TRBV28 and TRBJ1-2; weak D call: TRBD1 (5 bases). V lost 6 bases and J 8 bases, leaving 25 bases between the germline ends. CDR3 length: 16 amino acids. Germline V gives CDR1 MDHEN, CDR2 SYDVKM. CDR3 sequence: CASSSTPGMDMLGYTF. CDR3 DNA sequence: TGTGCCAGCAGCTCAACCCCAGGGATGGATATGTTAGGCTACACCTTC.

The chain carries TRBV6-1 and TRBJ2-2; TRBD2 is a possible D gene (6 bases). The CDR3 consists of 14 residues. From germline, CDR1 is MNHNS and CDR2 SASEGT. Trimming left V 4 bases short and J 6 bases short, with 12 bases between. In DNA, the CDR3 is TGTGCCAGCAGTGTTATGGGAGGCCCCGGGGAGCTGTTTTTT. Protein: CASSVMGGPGELFF.

This chain connects TRBV27 to TRBJ2-1, with 12 positions matching TRBD2. V dropped 2 bases and J dropped 0; count of bases not matched to a gene: 2. This CDR3 has 17 residues. CDR1 and CDR2 from the germline V gene are MNHEY and SMNVEV (reference sequence). In DNA form, the CDR3 reads TGTGCCAGCAGTTTAGGACTAGCGGGAACCTCCTACAATGAGCAGTTCTTC. Translation: CASSLGLAGTSYNEQFF.

V and J are TRBV28 and TRBJ2-7, with 11 bases identical to TRBD1. V was clipped by 2 bases and J by 3 bases; unmatched bases: 3. This CDR3 comprises 15 residues. Germline loops: CDR1 MDHEN, CDR2 SYDVKM. CDR3 sequence reads: CASSLGQGAIYEQYF. The CDR3 DNA sequence: TGTGCCAGCAGTTTAGGACAGGGGGCGATCTACGAGCAGTACTTC. Using reference TRBV28 and TRBJ2-7 for the parts outside the CDR3, the full variable domain is DVKVTQSSRYLVKRTGEKVFLECVQDMDHENMFWYRQDPGLGLRLIYFSYDVKMKEKGDIPEGYSVSREKKERFSLILESASTNQTSMYLCASSLGQGAIYEQYFGPGTRLTVT.

The chain combines TRBV7-9 with TRBJ1-2; 11 nucleotides match TRBD1. J lost 10 bases, V lost 8 bases, and 12 bases had no gene match. Germline CDR1 is SEHNR and CDR2 is FQNEAQ (reference sequence). This CDR3 is built from 14 residues. The DNA for the CDR3 is TGTGCCAGCTCTACGACGGGACAGGGGGAGGACTACACCTTC. Its protein product is CASSTTGQGEDYTF.

The V call is TRBV2, the J call TRBJ1-1; 10 positions agree with TRBD1. CDR1 SNHLY and CDR2 FYNNEI come from the germline V gene. Losses at the gene ends were 7 bases for V and 1 base for J; bases not matched to a gene: 9. This CDR3 spans 16 amino acids. The CDR3, as DNA: TGTGCCAGCAATCCCGGGACAGGGGTAGGGAACACTGAAGCTTTCTTT. Protein sequence: CASNPGTGVGNTEAFF.

This chain connects TRBV7-9 to TRBJ2-3, with 14 bases identical to TRBD2. The CDR3 runs to 16 residues. Per the germline V gene, CDR1 is SEHNR and CDR2 is FQNEAQ (reference sequence). V trimming: 4 bases; J trimming: 4 bases; junction bases outside the gene matches: 4. Here the CDR3 reads CASSSGTSGSADTQYF. The CDR3 DNA is TGTGCCAGCAGCTCGGGGACTAGCGGGAGCGCAGATACGCAGTATTTT.

V usage is TRBV9 and J usage is TRBJ1-5, with 7 bases aligning to TRBD1. V trimming: 4 bases; J trimming: 2 bases; junction bases outside the gene matches: 9. CDR1 and CDR2 from the germline V gene are SGDLS and YYNGEE. The CDR3 runs 16 residues. The CDR3 nucleotides read TGTGCCAGCAGCCCTTCGACAGGGCAGGGCAATCAGCCCCAGCATTTT. It encodes CASSPSTGQGNQPQHF.

This rearrangement joins TRBV6-5 to TRBJ2-7; D gene uncertain. Germline V lookup: CDR1 MNHEY, CDR2 SVGAGI. V lost 0 bases and J lost 4, with 10 bases in between. CDR3 size: 14 residues. CDR3 protein: CASSYSPGRYEQYF. CDR3 DNA sequence: TGTGCCAGCAGTTACTCGCCAGGTCGATACGAGCAGTACTTC.